Detailed here is one T cell receptor (beta chain). Its specificity is not known. This specimen belongs to a study of T cell responses to AZD1222 COVID-19 vaccine. Study results and caveats: CD4 TCRs associated with vaccination spanned spike, dominating at 160-218 and 743-854.

Germline values: CDR1 SGHRS, CDR2 YFSETQ. The CDR3 loop spans 15 amino acids. Trimming shortened V by 3 bases and J by 6 bases, and 18 bases separated the two germline ends. Some clones are missing from TCRdb's copy, which holds only in-frame ones; the method was immunoSEQ multiplex PCR. Of 75,000 to 85,000 clones listed, around three quarters were seen once; the top ten hold 27%. Here the sequenced sample was peripheral blood, taken 28 days after the second dose of the MenACWY control vaccine. This clonotype was obtained from an adult who received the MenACWY meningococcal vaccine as a control. The V gene is TRBV5-1, the J gene TRBJ1-2; possible D gene TRBD1, 5 bases. CDR3 amino acids: CASSYHYPDRDGYTF. The CDR3 coding sequence is TGCGCCAGCAGCTACCATTATCCTGACAGAGATGGCTACACCTTC.